These T cell receptor beta chains were read from a single sample in a study of shared clonotypes between healthy human individuals. Libraries were prepared by immunoSEQ multiplex PCR; TCRdb keeps only in-frame clonotypes and omits some of them. The sample has some 650,000 clones; roughly 97% are singletons. The specimen was naive CD4+ T cells sorted from blood. These receptors originate from a woman in her 30s in good health. CDR3s include the opening cysteine and the closing phenylalanine or tryptophan. A D gene is named only where the DNA matches it firmly. Size is stated for part of the rows, as once, few or many counts, or as a class when the clone is expanded.

j_gene: TRBJ1-2
v_gene: TRBV6-1
d_gene: TRBD1
abundance: -
CDR3aa: CASSAQGPIYGYTF
CDR3nt: TGTGCCAGCAGTGCACAGGGGCCTATCTATGGCTACACCTTC

j_gene: TRBJ2-7
v_gene: TRBV30
d_gene: -
abundance: few
CDR3aa: CAWSVQGYYEQYF
CDR3nt: TGTGCCTGGAGTGTACAAGGCTACTACGAGCAGTACTTC

j_gene: TRBJ1-4
v_gene: TRBV6-5
d_gene: TRBD1
abundance: -
CDR3aa: CASSHGTGNEKLFF
CDR3nt: TGTGCCAGCAGCCATGGGACAGGGAATGAAAAACTGTTTTTT

j_gene: TRBJ2-7
v_gene: TRBV5-1
d_gene: -
abundance: -
CDR3aa: CASSLAGGAGEQYF
CDR3nt: TGCGCCAGCAGCTTGGCCGGGGGCGCGGGGGAGCAGTACTTC

j_gene: TRBJ1-1
v_gene: TRBV5-1
d_gene: TRBD1
abundance: -
CDR3aa: CASSGGTGGNTEAFF
CDR3nt: TGCGCCAGCAGCGGAGGGACAGGGGGGAACACTGAAGCTTTCTTT

j_gene: TRBJ2-5
v_gene: TRBV6-1
d_gene: -
abundance: -
CDR3aa: CASTAPGPAQETQYF
CDR3nt: TGTGCCAGCACTGCCCCAGGGCCGGCCCAAGAGACCCAGTACTTC

j_gene: TRBJ2-1
v_gene: TRBV7-3
d_gene: TRBD1
abundance: -
CDR3aa: CASSLYRGSYNEQFF
CDR3nt: TGTGCCAGCAGCCTATACAGGGGCTCCTACAATGAGCAGTTCTTC

j_gene: TRBJ2-1
v_gene: TRBV10-1
d_gene: -
abundance: -
CDR3aa: CASSEGNEQFF
CDR3nt: TGCGCCAGCAGTGAGGGAAATGAGCAGTTCTTC

j_gene: TRBJ2-1
v_gene: TRBV28
d_gene: TRBD2
abundance: -
CDR3aa: CASSPSGRAHNEQFF
CDR3nt: TGTGCCAGCAGTCCTAGCGGGAGGGCCCATAATGAGCAGTTCTTC

j_gene: TRBJ1-2
v_gene: TRBV7-8
d_gene: -
abundance: -
CDR3aa: CASSFTGLQGYTF
CDR3nt: TGTGCCAGCAGCTTTACAGGGTTACAGGGCTACACCTTC

j_gene: TRBJ1-1
v_gene: TRBV13
d_gene: TRBD1
abundance: once
CDR3aa: CASSATGISTEAFF
CDR3nt: TGTGCCAGCAGCGCGACAGGGATCAGCACTGAAGCTTTCTTT

j_gene: TRBJ1-6
v_gene: TRBV5-1
d_gene: -
abundance: -
CDR3aa: CASSLAGRSPLHF
CDR3nt: TGCGCCAGCAGCTTGGCCGGGCGTTCACCCCTCCACTTT

j_gene: TRBJ2-7
v_gene: TRBV5-3
d_gene: -
abundance: -
CDR3aa: CASSLDRTHEQYF
CDR3nt: TGTGCCAGCAGCTTGGATAGGACCCACGAGCAGTACTTC

j_gene: TRBJ1-1
v_gene: TRBV6-5
d_gene: TRBD1
abundance: -
CDR3aa: CASIGTGAGDTEAFF
CDR3nt: TGTGCCAGCATCGGGACAGGGGCCGGGGACACTGAAGCTTTCTTT

j_gene: TRBJ1-5
v_gene: TRBV2
d_gene: -
abundance: -
CDR3aa: CASSSPLQGNQPQHF
CDR3nt: TGTGCCAGCAGCTCTCCTTTGCAGGGCAATCAGCCCCAGCATTTT

j_gene: TRBJ1-1
v_gene: TRBV30
d_gene: -
abundance: -
CDR3aa: CAWSPGGRDAFF
CDR3nt: TGTGCCTGGAGCCCGGGCGGGAGAGACGCTTTCTTT

j_gene: TRBJ2-7
v_gene: TRBV5-1
d_gene: -
abundance: -
CDR3aa: CASSLDRSEQYF
CDR3nt: TGCGCCAGCAGCCTGGACCGGTCTGAGCAGTACTTC

j_gene: TRBJ2-3
v_gene: TRBV27
d_gene: TRBD2
abundance: -
CDR3aa: CASRLAGGPDTQYF
CDR3nt: TGTGCCAGCAGACTAGCGGGAGGGCCAGATACGCAGTATTTT

j_gene: TRBJ1-6
v_gene: TRBV28
d_gene: -
abundance: -
CDR3aa: CASNEGSLNNSPLHF
CDR3nt: TGTGCCAGCAATGAAGGGAGCCTAAATAATTCACCCCTCCACTTT

j_gene: TRBJ2-2
v_gene: TRBV19
d_gene: TRBD2
abundance: once
CDR3aa: CASRPGLAGGYRTGELFF
CDR3nt: TGTGCCAGTCGGCCGGGACTAGCGGGAGGGTATCGCACCGGGGAGCTGTTTTTT

j_gene: TRBJ2-7
v_gene: TRBV2
d_gene: TRBD1
abundance: -
CDR3aa: CASNRDRAYEQYF
CDR3nt: TGTGCCAGCAACCGGGACAGGGCCTACGAGCAGTACTTC

j_gene: TRBJ2-1
v_gene: TRBV28
d_gene: -
abundance: -
CDR3aa: CASSLLDRKPNNEQFF
CDR3nt: TGTGCCAGCAGTTTACTAGACAGAAAACCCAACAATGAGCAGTTCTTC

j_gene: TRBJ1-5
v_gene: TRBV6-5
d_gene: -
abundance: -
CDR3aa: CASSFEGVNQPQHF
CDR3nt: TGTGCCAGCAGTTTCGAGGGAGTTAATCAGCCCCAGCATTTT

j_gene: TRBJ2-4
v_gene: TRBV6-5
d_gene: TRBD1
abundance: -
CDR3aa: CASSYDRDLAKNIQYF
CDR3nt: TGTGCCAGCAGTTATGACAGGGACCTAGCCAAAAACATTCAGTACTTC

j_gene: TRBJ2-1
v_gene: TRBV6-6
d_gene: TRBD1
abundance: -
CDR3aa: CASRTGPIYNEQFF
CDR3nt: TGTGCCAGCAGGACAGGGCCGATCTACAATGAGCAGTTCTTC

j_gene: TRBJ2-1
v_gene: TRBV28
d_gene: -
abundance: -
CDR3aa: CASSLFRLDEQFF
CDR3nt: TGTGCCAGCAGTTTATTCCGGTTAGACGAGCAGTTCTTC

j_gene: TRBJ2-7
v_gene: TRBV28
d_gene: TRBD1
abundance: -
CDR3aa: CASSKRRQGANEQYF
CDR3nt: TGTGCCAGCAGCAAGCGGAGACAGGGGGCCAACGAGCAGTACTTC

j_gene: TRBJ2-5
v_gene: TRBV6-5
d_gene: -
abundance: -
CDR3aa: CASRPGRLQETQYF
CDR3nt: TGTGCCAGCAGGCCGGGACGACTCCAAGAGACCCAGTACTTC

j_gene: TRBJ1-3
v_gene: TRBV5-1
d_gene: -
abundance: -
CDR3aa: CASSISSGTGNTIYF
CDR3nt: TGCGCCAGCAGTATCTCTTCCGGGACTGGAAACACCATATATTTT

j_gene: TRBJ2-3
v_gene: TRBV11-2
d_gene: -
abundance: -
CDR3aa: CASSLAGGFTDTQYF
CDR3nt: TGTGCCAGCAGCTTAGCGGGCGGGTTCACAGATACGCAGTATTTT

j_gene: TRBJ2-6
v_gene: TRBV2
d_gene: TRBD2
abundance: -
CDR3aa: CASSPGTSGSIWSGANVLTF
CDR3nt: TGTGCCAGCAGCCCGGGGACTAGCGGGAGTATATGGTCTGGGGCCAACGTCCTGACTTTC

j_gene: TRBJ2-5
v_gene: TRBV27
d_gene: TRBD2
abundance: -
CDR3aa: CASSSLPRGTSALRGETQYF
CDR3nt: TGTGCCAGCAGCAGTCTTCCCCGCGGGACTAGCGCCCTCCGGGGCGAGACCCAGTACTTC

j_gene: TRBJ2-1
v_gene: TRBV10-3
d_gene: TRBD2
abundance: -
CDR3aa: CAIKAREAYNEQFF
CDR3nt: TGTGCCATCAAGGCGCGGGAGGCTTACAATGAGCAGTTCTTC

j_gene: TRBJ1-1
v_gene: TRBV28
d_gene: -
abundance: -
CDR3aa: CASRPGGNTEAFF
CDR3nt: TGTGCCAGCAGACCCGGGGGGAACACTGAAGCTTTCTTT

j_gene: TRBJ1-1
v_gene: TRBV5-6
d_gene: -
abundance: -
CDR3aa: CASSLGQIEAFF
CDR3nt: TGTGCCAGCAGCTTGGGACAGATTGAAGCTTTCTTT

j_gene: TRBJ1-3
v_gene: TRBV2
d_gene: -
abundance: -
CDR3aa: CASKQDSSGNTIYF
CDR3nt: TGTGCCAGCAAACAGGACAGCTCTGGAAACACCATATATTTT

j_gene: TRBJ2-7
v_gene: TRBV15
d_gene: TRBD2
abundance: -
CDR3aa: CATSKAGPSYEQYF
CDR3nt: TGTGCCACCAGCAAAGCGGGGCCCTCCTACGAGCAGTACTTC

j_gene: TRBJ1-1
v_gene: TRBV18
d_gene: TRBD1
abundance: -
CDR3aa: CASSSAGQGNTEAFF
CDR3nt: TGTGCCAGCTCATCGGCGGGACAGGGGAACACTGAAGCTTTCTTT

j_gene: TRBJ1-2
v_gene: TRBV7-3
d_gene: -
abundance: -
CDR3aa: CASSPGQAYGYTF
CDR3nt: TGTGCCAGCAGCCCAGGGCAGGCCTATGGCTACACCTTC

j_gene: TRBJ2-1
v_gene: TRBV21-1
d_gene: -
abundance: -
CDR3aa: CASSKLAYNEQFF
CDR3nt: TGTGCCAGCAGCAAACTAGCTTACAATGAGCAGTTCTTC

j_gene: TRBJ1-3
v_gene: TRBV18
d_gene: -
abundance: -
CDR3aa: CASSPTTAFSGNTIYF
CDR3nt: TGTGCCAGCTCACCGACAACAGCCTTCTCTGGAAACACCATATATTTT

j_gene: TRBJ2-7
v_gene: TRBV29-1
d_gene: -
abundance: -
CDR3aa: CSVERGDMGEQYF
CDR3nt: TGCAGCGTTGAACGGGGAGATATGGGGGAGCAGTACTTC

j_gene: TRBJ2-3
v_gene: TRBV27
d_gene: -
abundance: -
CDR3aa: CASRRAGGTDTQYF
CDR3nt: TGTGCCAGCCGGCGGGCAGGGGGCACAGATACGCAGTATTTT

j_gene: TRBJ1-1
v_gene: TRBV28
d_gene: -
abundance: -
CDR3aa: CASSRGDGPNTEAFF
CDR3nt: TGTGCCAGCAGCCGAGGGGACGGGCCGAACACTGAAGCTTTCTTT

j_gene: TRBJ1-1
v_gene: TRBV18
d_gene: -
abundance: -
CDR3aa: CASSLGGIARQAFF
CDR3nt: TGTGCCAGCTCACTCGGAGGCATAGCTAGGCAAGCTTTCTTT